Presented here are 21 T cell receptor beta chains from one specimen sequenced in a study of blood T cell repertoires in COVID-19. Libraries were prepared by immunoSEQ multiplex PCR; TCRdb keeps only in-frame clonotypes and omits some of them. Of about 61,000 clones in the sample, about nine tenths were seen once. Sequencing was done on a sample of peripheral blood. The receptors stem from a human donor in a cohort sampled during active COVID-19.

The DNA of the CDR3 is TGTGCCAGCTCACCACCGCAAGGGGCCCTTAATGAAAAACTGTTTTTT. This gives the protein CASSPPQGALNEKLFF. This chain connects TRBV18 to TRBJ1-4; D is perhaps TRBD1 (5 bases). The CDR3 totals 16 residues. Per the germline V gene, CDR1 is KGHSH and CDR2 is LQKENI. The ends were cut back, 0 bases at V and 4 bases at J, with 12 bases in the middle.

The chain links TRBV18 to TRBJ1-2; D not resolved. This CDR3 contains 12 residues. Per the germline V gene, CDR1 is KGHSH and CDR2 is LQKENI. Trimming shortened V by 5 bases and J by 1 base, and 5 bases separated the two germline ends. CDR3 nucleotides: TGTGCCAGCTCATCCCTTAACTATGGCTACACCTTC. This encodes CASSSLNYGYTF.

The rearrangement links TRBV9 to TRBJ2-5; no reliable D call. This CDR3 has 13 amino acids. Between the trimmed V and J ends, which lost 3 bases and 5 bases, there was a span of 11 bases. Germline-derived CDR1 and CDR2 are SGDLS and YYNGEE. CDR3 sequence reads: CASSASVPETQYF. The CDR3 DNA is TGTGCCAGCAGCGCCTCCGTCCCGGAGACCCAGTACTTC.

This clone was found a few times. V and J are TRBV5-1 and TRBJ1-4; no firm D call. CDR3 length: 15 amino acids. Germline loops: CDR1 SGHRS, CDR2 YFSETQ. Trimming removed 0 bases from V and 7 bases from J, with 13 bases in between. Here the CDR3 reads CASSLAGTPGEKLFF. CDR3 DNA sequence: TGCGCCAGCAGCTTGGCGGGAACTCCAGGTGAAAAACTGTTTTTT.

This chain joins TRBV3-1 (or the pseudogene TRBV3-2) and TRBJ2-5; D possibly corresponds to TRBD1 (6 bases). Germline CDR1 reads LGHDT; CDR2 reads YNNKEL (reference sequence). The CDR3 totals 15 residues. V was pared by 0 bases and J by 2 bases, with 10 bases between. The CDR3 coding sequence is TGTGCCAGCAGCCAAGACTCAGGGACACAAGAGACCCAGTACTTC. Amino acid sequence: CASSQDSGTQETQYF.

In the case of this clone: One end of the junction does not line up with germline, which may come from a read error. V usage is TRBV6-6 and J usage is TRBJ2-3; 11 bases are a match to TRBD2. This CDR3 contains 12 residues. From germline, CDR1 is MNHNY and CDR2 SVGAGI (reference sequence). As DNA, the CDR3 is TGTGCCAGCACTTTGACTAGCGGGACCCACACTTTT. Encoded protein: CASTLTSGTHTF.

CDR3 DNA sequence: TGTGCCAGCAGCCTAGACAGGGCCGGCAATCAGCCCCAGCATTTT. Protein product: CASSLDRAGNQPQHF. The chain recombines TRBV11-1 with TRBJ1-5, with 7 bases lining up with TRBD1. CDR1 is SGHAT and CDR2 is FQDESV in the germline V gene (reference sequence). V lost 5 bases to trimming and J lost 2 bases; unmatched junction nucleotides: 6. This CDR3 is 15 amino acids long.

The chain is built from TRBV10-3 and TRBJ1-2, with D perhaps TRBD1 (6 bases). This CDR3 is built from 13 residues. CDR1 is ENHRY, CDR2 SYGVKD, per germline. The V and J ends lost 6 bases and 5 bases respectively, with 13 bases between them. CDR3 residues: CAIRPGAGYGYTF. The DNA of the CDR3 is TGTGCCATCAGGCCAGGGGCTGGTTATGGCTACACCTTC.

This sequence joins TRBV7-3 and TRBJ1-1; no clear D gene. Germline-derived CDR1 and CDR2 are SGHTA and FQGTGA. CDR3 length equals 13 residues. V was shortened by 5 bases and J by 1 base, with 8 bases between the two germline ends. This CDR3 reads CASSAGGNTEAFF. Here the CDR3 DNA reads TGTGCCAGCAGCGCGGGCGGGAACACTGAAGCTTTCTTT.

The chain links TRBV7-9 to TRBJ1-2; a possible D gene is TRBD1 (6 bases). CDR1 and CDR2 (germline): SEHNR, FQNEAQ (reference sequence). V dropped 4 bases and J dropped 0 bases, with 12 bases sitting between them. This CDR3 has 15 residues. For the CDR3, the DNA is TGTGCCAGCAGCTCTTACAGGGATACTAACTATGGCTACACCTTC. This sequence encodes CASSSYRDTNYGYTF.

The CDR3: CASSLVAGGGNEQFF. The CDR3 DNA sequence: TGTGCCAGCAGCTTAGTGGCGGGAGGAGGCAATGAGCAGTTCTTC. The chain has TRBV13 and TRBJ2-1, with TRBD2 matching over 8 bases. The CDR3 is 15 amino acids. Trimming cost V 1 base and J 6 bases; bases outside gene matches: 5. Germline CDR1 PRHDT, CDR2 FYEKMQ (reference sequence).

The V and J genes are TRBV5-1 and TRBJ2-2; TRBD1 is a possible D gene (6 bases). The V end lost 4 bases, the J end lost 5 bases, and 15 bases lay between the germline ends. The CDR3 loop spans 15 amino acids. The germline CDR1 and CDR2 sequences are SGHRS and YFSETQ. The CDR3 nucleotides read TGCGCCAGCAGCGCGGGTGGACAGAGGACCGGGGAGCTGTTTTTT. Translation: CASSAGGQRTGELFF.

In DNA form, the CDR3 reads TGTGCCAGCAGCTTAACAGACTACAATGAGCAGTTCTTC. This encodes CASSLTDYNEQFF. The chain links TRBV11-3 to TRBJ2-1; unclear D gene. CDR1 SGHNT and CDR2 YENEEA come from the germline V gene. With 2 bases removed from V and 3 bases from J, the gap between germline ends came to 5 bases. The CDR3 sequence is 13 residues long.

A few counts support this clone. V and J are TRBV12-3 or TRBV12-4 and TRBJ2-7; tentatively, D is TRBD1 (5 bases). Trimming left V 6 bases short and J 0 bases short, with 9 bases between. This CDR3 region has 13 residues. CDR3 loop: CASRDRSSYEQYF. The CDR3, as DNA: TGTGCCAGCAGAGACAGAAGCTCCTACGAGCAGTACTTC.

The chain links TRBV24-1 to TRBJ2-3; 9 bases agree with TRBD1. Trimming at V came to 3 bases and at J to 5 bases, leaving 5 bases not matched to a gene. Germline values: CDR1 KGHDR, CDR2 SFDVKD. This CDR3 is built from 15 residues. The CDR3, as DNA: TGTGCCACCAGTGATCCCGGGACAGGGAGAGATACGCAGTATTTT. Its translation is CATSDPGTGRDTQYF.

The chain links TRBV7-3 to TRBJ2-3; no clear D. This CDR3 spans 13 amino acids. Trimming took off 4 bases at V and 4 bases at J, with 9 bases between the two ends. The germline V gene encodes CDR1 SGHTA and CDR2 FQGTGA. In DNA, the CDR3 is TGTGCCAGCAGCTCCCCCGCAGCAGATACGCAGTATTTT. Translated: CASSSPAADTQYF.

This chain connects TRBV7-2 to TRBJ2-7; the D gene is possibly TRBD2 (5 bases). Per the germline V gene, CDR1 is SGHTA and CDR2 is FQGNSA. This CDR3 is built from 13 residues. The germline V and J ends were trimmed by 5 bases and 0 bases, with 8 bases remaining between them. CDR3: CASSLEDSYEQYF. As DNA, the CDR3 is TGTGCCAGCAGCCTGGAGGACTCCTACGAGCAGTACTTC.

This CDR3 is CASSTGNTEAFF. The CDR3 region has the DNA TGTGCCAGTAGCACAGGAAACACTGAAGCTTTCTTT. This sequence joins TRBV19 and TRBJ1-1; the D gene is possibly TRBD1 (5 bases). The CDR3 has 12 residues. The ends were cut back, 6 bases at V and 2 bases at J, with 7 bases in the middle. Germline V gene lookup returns CDR1 LNHDA and CDR2 SQIVND (reference sequence).

V gene TRBV5-1 combines with J gene TRBJ2-7; no clear D gene. V was clipped by 6 bases and J by 3 bases, with 10 bases between them. Germline CDR1 reads SGHRS; CDR2 reads YFSETQ. The length of the CDR3 is 12 residues. CDR3 amino acids: CASNHPGYEQYF. The CDR3 region has the DNA TGCGCCAGCAATCACCCGGGCTACGAGCAGTACTTC.

The chain employs TRBV7-9 and TRBJ1-2, with 9 bases lining up with TRBD1. This CDR3 has 14 residues. From germline, CDR1 is SEHNR and CDR2 FQNEAQ (reference sequence). The ends lost 4 bases at V and 3 bases at J; junction bases unmatched: 3. CDR3 amino acids: CASSSWTGDYGYTF. The CDR3, as DNA: TGTGCCAGCAGCTCCTGGACAGGGGACTATGGCTACACCTTC.

The chain joins TRBV11-2 to TRBJ1-2; a weak D match, TRBD1 (6 bases). The CDR3 spans 15 residues. V gave up 0 bases and J gave up 5 bases, with 13 bases separating them. From germline, CDR1 is SGHAT and CDR2 FQNNGV. The CDR3 DNA sequence: TGTGCCAGCAGCTTAGATGGGGGGGCGAATTATGGCTACACCTTC. Amino acid sequence: CASSLDGGANYGYTF.